The clone carrying this T cell receptor (beta chain) showed up just once. The data stem from a study of blood T cell repertoires in COVID-19. Study at large: COVID-19 samples collected from the United States, Italy and Spain covered acute and convalescent phases.

From germline, CDR1 is LGHDT and CDR2 YNNKEL (reference sequence). CDR3 length: 15 amino acids. V was trimmed by 7 bases and J by 4 bases, leaving 19 bases between them. Authors' processing steps: Amplifying reference gene primers gave estimates of nucleated cell counts. Libraries were prepared by immunoSEQ multiplex PCR; TCRdb keeps only in-frame clonotypes and omits some of them. V and J calls and clone size follow that table, whereas D and trimming were derived from the DNA. The data hold about 47,000 clones, with 84% observed a single time. This TCR derives from a man aged 45 to 65 with acute or convalescent COVID-19. The sample taken for sequencing was peripheral blood. The chain recombines TRBV3-1 (or the pseudogene TRBV3-2) with TRBJ2-5; TRBD2 might be the D (6 bases). The CDR3 is CASNRPGSGGETQYF. Written as DNA, the CDR3 is TGTGCCAGCAACCGCCCGGGTAGCGGAGGAGAGACCCAGTACTTC.